A single count supports the clone carrying this T cell receptor beta chain. Its antigen is unidentified. These data belong to a study of T cell repertoires in cytomegalovirus infection. The CDR3 runs 15 residues. V lost 0 bases to trimming and J lost 0 bases, with 8 bases between them. CDR1 is LGHNT and CDR2 is FRNRAP in the germline V gene. Study-wide points: Dominating the ex vivo response were HLA-C-restricted CMV-specific TCR beta clonotypes.

A single record per CDR3 protein comes from TCRdb applying MiXCR to the reads. The sample lists 200,000 to 250,000 distinct CDR3 sequences; roughly two fifths were seen once. The sample in question was CD8+ T cells from cultured PBMCs, obtained from culture after CMV antigen stimulation. The chain is built from TRBV12-5 and TRBJ1-1, with D hard to call. The source of this sequence is a human donor in good health (CMV status not recorded). Some clones in this sample may be carry-over from other donors' samples. Written as DNA, the CDR3 is TGTGCTAGTGGTTTGGTTAATGGGGTGAACACTGAAGCTTTCTTT. Translating gives CASGLVNGVNTEAFF.